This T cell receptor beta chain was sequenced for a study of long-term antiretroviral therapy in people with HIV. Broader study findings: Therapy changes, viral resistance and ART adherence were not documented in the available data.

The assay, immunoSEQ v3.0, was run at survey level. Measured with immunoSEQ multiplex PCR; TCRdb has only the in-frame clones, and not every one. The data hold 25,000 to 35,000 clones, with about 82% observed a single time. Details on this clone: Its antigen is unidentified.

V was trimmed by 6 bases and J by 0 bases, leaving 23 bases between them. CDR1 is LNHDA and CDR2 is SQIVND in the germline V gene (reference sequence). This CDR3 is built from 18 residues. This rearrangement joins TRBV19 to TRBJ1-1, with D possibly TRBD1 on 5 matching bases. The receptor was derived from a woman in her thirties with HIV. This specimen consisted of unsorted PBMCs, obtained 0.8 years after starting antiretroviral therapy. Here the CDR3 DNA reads TGTGCCAGTAGCCCATGGGCCGGGGGAGGTCAGATGAACACTGAAGCTTTCTTT. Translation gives CASSPWAGGGQMNTEAFF.